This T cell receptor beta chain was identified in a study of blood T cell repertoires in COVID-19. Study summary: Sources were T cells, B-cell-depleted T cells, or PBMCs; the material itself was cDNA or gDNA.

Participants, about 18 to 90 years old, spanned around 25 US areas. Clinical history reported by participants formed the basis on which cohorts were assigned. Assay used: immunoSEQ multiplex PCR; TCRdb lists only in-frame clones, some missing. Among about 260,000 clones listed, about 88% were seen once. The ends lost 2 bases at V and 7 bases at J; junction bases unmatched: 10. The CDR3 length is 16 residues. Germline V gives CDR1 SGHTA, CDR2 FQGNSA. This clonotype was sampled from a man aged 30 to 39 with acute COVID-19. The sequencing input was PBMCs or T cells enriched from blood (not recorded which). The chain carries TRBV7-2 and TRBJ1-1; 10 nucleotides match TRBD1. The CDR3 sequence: CASSLHSVTGGREAFF. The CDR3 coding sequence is TGTGCCAGCAGCTTACATTCTGTGACAGGGGGCCGTGAAGCTTTCTTT.